One TCR beta chain is described in this entry. Its antigen is unidentified. The data belong to a study of CD8+ T cells in alopecia areata. The treatment: oral pan-JAK inhibitor, 5-10 mg twice daily. Findings and caveats of the study: There was only one nonresponder, so it was unclear how baseline CD8+ expansion relates to response.

cDNA prepared by RNA extraction and subsequent reverse transcription served as the template for sequencing. The assay was immunoSEQ multiplex PCR, and TCRdb's table has in-frame clones only and misses some. Of tens of thousands of clones in the sample, about 71% are singletons; the top ten hold roughly 22%. The sample in question was CD8+ T cells sorted from blood, obtained at week 4, from a patient treated with tofacitinib. This sequence was found in a human donor with alopecia areata.

CDR3 DNA: TGTGCCTGGAGTGTGGGTGGGGGCACAGATACGCAGTATTTT. Its protein is CAWSVGGGTDTQYF. This chain links TRBV30 with TRBJ2-3, with no clear D. CDR1 is GTSNPN, CDR2 SVGIG, per germline (reference sequence). CDR3 length: 14 amino acids. Trimming took off 0 bases at V and 1 base at J, with 8 bases between the two ends.